Here is one T cell receptor beta chain with its context. This entry comes from a study of blood T cell repertoires in COVID-19. Study-level information: Nucleic acid was either cDNA or gDNA, and it came from T cells, B-cell-depleted T cells, or PBMCs.

V lost 7 bases to trimming and J lost 0 bases, with 7 bases between them. The CDR3 consists of 13 residues. Assay used: immunoSEQ multiplex PCR; TCRdb lists only in-frame clones, some missing. The data hold around 150,000 clones, with approximately 90% observed a single time. The specimen was peripheral blood. The clonotype originates from a woman aged 40 to 50 with acute or convalescent COVID-19. The chain couples TRBV12-3 or TRBV12-4 to TRBJ1-3; tentative D call: TRBD1 (5 bases). CDR3 bases: TGTGCCAGCACGGACATCTCTGGAAACACCATATATTTT. Its translation is CASTDISGNTIYF.